The following is a T cell receptor (beta chain) sequence with its context. CDR1 is SGHRS, CDR2 YFSETQ, per germline. Germline trimming cut 0 bases from V and 6 bases from J; bases unmatched to any gene: 10. This CDR3 spans 16 amino acids. Original analysis: Estimation of nucleated cell counts relied on the amplification of reference gene primers. Only in-frame clones appear in the TCRdb table, and some are missing; sequencing was by immunoSEQ multiplex PCR. From that table come the V and J calls and clone size; the DNA was used to work out D and trimming. The sample includes about 240,000 clones, approximately 86% seen only once; the top ten take 7.2%. This record belongs to a study of blood T cell repertoires in COVID-19. Overall study: Acute and convalescent COVID-19 specimens originated in the United States, Italy and Spain. PBMCs, B-cell-depleted T cells, or T cells were the source of the cDNA or gDNA that made up the material.

The sample comprised peripheral blood. The chain carries TRBV5-1 and TRBJ2-3; 7 bases are shared with TRBD2. The clonotype comes from a man in his sixties who had recovered from COVID-19. The CDR3 is CASSLAPSGGSDTQYF. Written as DNA, the CDR3 is TGCGCCAGCAGCTTGGCCCCTTCCGGGGGGAGTGATACGCAGTATTTT.